The rows below give T cell receptor beta chains drawn from one sample of a study of T cells in Graves' hyperthyroidism and ophthalmopathy. MiXCR was run by TCRdb on the multiplex PCR reads, yielding one entry per CDR3 protein. In the table there are roughly 290,000 distinct CDR3 sequences, over 15% of which are singletons. The sequenced sample consisted of blood. The receptors shown here come from a woman aged 60-75 years with Graves' ophthalmopathy. CDR3s include the opening cysteine and the closing phenylalanine or tryptophan. Each record gives: V gene, D gene, CDR3 length, clone size, J gene, CDR3 protein, CDR3 DNA. The D gene is left open where the match is weak. Size is omitted from some rows. Given values are once, few, many or a class for expanded clones.

V: TRBV5-4; D: TRBD1; length: 15; size: -; J: TRBJ1-1; CDR3: CASSLRNTRDSEAFF; DNA: TGTGCCAGCAGCTTGAGGAATACCCGGGACAGTGAAGCTTTCTTT
V: TRBV4-1; D: -; length: 17; size: few; J: TRBJ1-1; CDR3: CASSQVSGVRMNTEAFF; DNA: TGCGCCAGCAGCCAAGTATCGGGGGTGAGGATGAACACTGAAGCTTTCTTT
V: TRBV5-1; D: -; length: 13; size: -; J: TRBJ2-7; CDR3: CGSSYRSSYEQYF; DNA: TGCGGCAGCAGCTACAGGAGCTCCTACGAGCAGTACTTC
V: TRBV28; D: TRBD2; length: 15; size: many; J: TRBJ2-3; CDR3: CATSWAGVSTDTQYF; DNA: TGTGCCACCAGCTGGGCGGGGGTGAGCACAGATACGCAGTATTTT
V: TRBV19; D: TRBD2; length: 17; size: few; J: TRBJ2-1; CDR3: CASSMSSASGQDFEQFF; DNA: TGTGCCAGTAGTATGAGTTCGGCTAGCGGCCAGGACTTTGAGCAGTTCTTC
V: TRBV7-2; D: TRBD2; length: 16; size: -; J: TRBJ2-3; CDR3: CASSHNSGGPTDTQYF; DNA: TGCGCCAGCAGCCATAATTCGGGGGGACCCACAGATACGCAGTATTTT
V: TRBV29-1; D: -; length: 13; size: few; J: TRBJ2-7; CDR3: CSALDSGTYEQYF; DNA: TGCAGCGCCTTAGATTCGGGCACCTACGAGCAGTACTTC
V: TRBV12-3/TRBV12-4; D: -; length: 13; size: -; J: TRBJ2-7; CDR3: CASSFIGTYEQYF; DNA: TGTGCCAGCAGTTTTATCGGGACCTACGAGCAGTACTTC
V: TRBV4-2; D: -; length: 15; size: -; J: TRBJ2-5; CDR3: CASSQDHREGETQYF; DNA: TGTGCCAGCAGCCAAGATCACAGGGAGGGGGAGACCCAGTACTTC
V: TRBV3-1; D: -; length: 12; size: many; J: TRBJ2-7; CDR3: CASSQRSYEQYF; DNA: TGTGCCAGCAGCCAAAGGTCCTACGAGCAGTACTTC
V: TRBV14; D: -; length: 13; size: few; J: TRBJ2-7; CDR3: CASRDGPDYEQYF; DNA: TGTGCCAGCCGAGACGGCCCGGATTACGAGCAGTACTTC
V: TRBV10-3; D: -; length: 15; size: -; J: TRBJ2-1; CDR3: CAISDRTVGGNEQFF; DNA: TGTGCCATCAGTGATAGGACAGTGGGGGGTAATGAGCAGTTCTTC
V: TRBV7-3; D: -; length: 15; size: -; J: TRBJ2-7; CDR3: CASSRDSVGAYEQYF; DNA: TGTGCCAGCAGCCGAGACAGTGTGGGAGCCTACGAGCAGTACTTC
V: TRBV20-1; D: -; length: 15; size: -; J: TRBJ1-2; CDR3: CSAREGLILNYGYTF; DNA: TGCAGTGCTAGAGAGGGTCTGATACTTAACTATGGCTACACCTTC
V: TRBV6-1; D: -; length: 13; size: few; J: TRBJ2-1; CDR3: CASSEEEGNEQFF; DNA: TGTGCCAGCAGTGAAGAGGAGGGCAATGAGCAGTTCTTC
V: TRBV7-2; D: TRBD1; length: 15; size: -; J: TRBJ1-4; CDR3: CASSLVGTANEKLFF; DNA: TGTGCCAGCAGCTTAGTAGGGACAGCGAATGAAAAACTGTTTTTT
V: TRBV30; D: -; length: 13; size: once; J: TRBJ1-5; CDR3: CAWATGPGQPQHF; DNA: TGTGCCTGGGCGACGGGGCCGGGTCAGCCCCAGCATTTT
V: TRBV12-3/TRBV12-4; D: -; length: 16; size: many; J: TRBJ2-1; CDR3: CASSLVVAVSYNEQFF; DNA: TGTGCCAGCAGTTTAGTTGTTGCGGTCTCCTACAATGAGCAGTTCTTC
V: TRBV5-1; D: -; length: 14; size: few; J: TRBJ1-1; CDR3: CASSLTSPNTEAFF; DNA: TGCGCCAGCAGCTTAACCAGTCCGAACACTGAAGCTTTCTTT
V: TRBV7-2; D: TRBD1; length: 14; size: many; J: TRBJ2-7; CDR3: CASSLRDRTYEQYF; DNA: TGTGCCAGCAGCCTACGGGACAGAACCTACGAGCAGTACTTC
V: TRBV12-3/TRBV12-4; D: -; length: 15; size: many; J: TRBJ1-4; CDR3: CASSPGSVTNEKLFF; DNA: TGTGCCAGCAGTCCCGGGTCGGTGACTAATGAAAAACTGTTTTTT
V: TRBV5-1; D: -; length: 14; size: few; J: TRBJ1-4; CDR3: CASSDGMRGEKLFF; DNA: TGCGCCAGCAGCGATGGGATGCGGGGTGAAAAACTGTTTTTT
V: TRBV11-2; D: TRBD2; length: 13; size: many; J: TRBJ2-5; CDR3: CASSFEIAGVKYF; DNA: TGTGCCAGCAGCTTTGAGATAGCGGGAGTCAAGTACTTC
V: TRBV11-2; D: -; length: 17; size: few; J: TRBJ2-1; CDR3: CASSLDRGHGWGNEQFF; DNA: TGTGCCAGCAGCTTAGATAGGGGACACGGGTGGGGCAATGAGCAGTTCTTC
V: TRBV27; D: TRBD1; length: 18; size: many; J: TRBJ2-1; CDR3: CASSSFTGARSSYNEQFF; DNA: TGTGCCAGCAGTTCTTTTACAGGGGCTAGGAGCTCCTACAATGAGCAGTTCTTC
V: TRBV29-1; D: -; length: 12; size: many; J: TRBJ1-5; CDR3: CSVVENNQPQHF; DNA: TGCAGCGTTGTGGAGAACAATCAGCCCCAGCATTTT
V: TRBV2; D: -; length: 13; size: many; J: TRBJ1-2; CDR3: CASSESANYGYTF; DNA: TGTGCCAGCAGTGAATCGGCTAACTATGGCTACACCTTC
V: TRBV5-1; D: TRBD1; length: 15; size: few; J: TRBJ1-6; CDR3: CASSFIQGTNSPLHF; DNA: TGCGCCAGCAGCTTCATACAGGGGACTAATTCACCCCTCCACTTT
V: TRBV2; D: TRBD1; length: 15; size: many; J: TRBJ1-5; CDR3: CASSFGTAYNQPQHF; DNA: TGTGCCAGCAGCTTCGGGACAGCTTATAATCAGCCCCAGCATTTT
V: TRBV7-2; D: -; length: 15; size: -; J: TRBJ2-3; CDR3: CASSPLFPSTDTQYF; DNA: TGTGCCAGCAGCCCACTTTTCCCTAGCACAGATACGCAGTATTTT
V: TRBV20-1; D: -; length: 13; size: few; J: TRBJ1-6; CDR3: CSVRRTVNSPLHF; DNA: TGCAGCGTTAGACGGACCGTAAATTCACCCCTCCACTTT
V: TRBV5-1; D: -; length: 15; size: many; J: TRBJ2-7; CDR3: CASSLAGQSSYEQYF; DNA: TGCGCCAGCAGCTTGGCCGGACAGTCCTCCTACGAGCAGTACTTC
V: TRBV4-3; D: -; length: 16; size: -; J: TRBJ2-3; CDR3: CASSQDIRSRTDTQYF; DNA: TGCGCCAGCAGCCAAGATATCCGTTCACGCACAGATACGCAGTATTTT
V: TRBV7-8; D: -; length: 14; size: -; J: TRBJ2-4; CDR3: CASSLVGFQNIQYF; DNA: TGTGCCAGCAGCTTAGTTGGATTCCAAAACATTCAGTACTTC
V: TRBV3-1; D: -; length: 15; size: -; J: TRBJ2-7; CDR3: CASSQDITFGYEQYF; DNA: TGTGCCAGCAGCCAAGATATTACTTTTGGGTACGAGCAGTACTTC
V: TRBV18; D: -; length: 15; size: many; J: TRBJ2-7; CDR3: CASSPVPGSSYEQYF; DNA: TGTGCCAGCTCACCAGTCCCGGGGAGCTCCTACGAGCAGTACTTC
V: TRBV27; D: -; length: 14; size: -; J: TRBJ2-1; CDR3: CASSPAREYNEQFF; DNA: TGTGCCAGCAGTCCGGCTCGGGAGTACAATGAGCAGTTCTTC
V: TRBV9; D: -; length: 12; size: many; J: TRBJ2-7; CDR3: CASSQFQGEQYF; DNA: TGTGCCAGCAGCCAGTTCCAGGGCGAGCAGTACTTC
V: TRBV5-1; D: TRBD1; length: 13; size: many; J: TRBJ2-3; CDR3: CASSDRAGDTQYF; DNA: TGCGCCAGCAGTGACAGGGCCGGTGATACGCAGTATTTT
V: TRBV18; D: -; length: 16; size: few; J: TRBJ1-1; CDR3: CASSPGGSPLRAEAFF; DNA: TGTGCCAGCTCACCTGGGGGCAGCCCGCTTAGGGCTGAAGCTTTCTTT
V: TRBV7-2; D: TRBD2; length: 14; size: many; J: TRBJ2-7; CDR3: CASRRTSGTYEQYF; DNA: TGTGCCAGCAGGCGGACTAGCGGGACCTACGAGCAGTACTTC
V: TRBV6-1; D: -; length: 13; size: few; J: TRBJ1-4; CDR3: CASSEVWTEKLFF; DNA: TGTGCCAGCAGTGAAGTATGGACAGAAAAACTGTTTTTT